This T cell receptor beta chain was captured in a study of T cell changes during pregnancy in multiple sclerosis. Trimming took off 0 bases at V and 0 bases at J, with 11 bases between the two ends. The CDR3 length is 16 residues. The germline V gene has CDR1 MNHEY and CDR2 SMNVEV (reference sequence). Using immunoSEQ multiplex PCR, the repertoire was profiled, and TCRdb retains in-frame clones only, with some absent. The profile covers around 34,000 clones, with about nine tenths appearing a single time and about 10% taken by the ten largest. V and J are TRBV27 and TRBJ1-2; a weak D match, TRBD1 (5 bases). Here the sequenced sample was CD8+ T cells from peripheral blood mononuclear cells, taken before pregnancy. The TCR sequence derives from a female donor with multiple sclerosis, enrolled in a pregnancy study. CDR3 sequence: CASSLSAGTSNYGYTF. Here the CDR3 DNA reads TGTGCCAGCAGTTTATCAGCTGGGACTTCTAACTATGGCTACACCTTC.